Listed below are T cell receptor beta chains from one sample, sequenced in a study of blood T cell repertoires in COVID-19. Profiling relied on immunoSEQ multiplex PCR, and the TCRdb table lists in-frame clones only, not all of them. Of some 60,000 clones in the sample, 80% to 95% are singletons; the top ten hold about 5.4%. Sample: peripheral blood. The receptors were gathered from a human donor in a cohort sampled during active COVID-19. Each CDR3 is given with its conserved first and last residue. The order of the fields is D gene, V gene, J gene, CDR3 DNA, CDR3 protein. A D gene is named only where the DNA matches it firmly.

d_gene: TRBD2; v_gene: TRBV3-1/TRBV3-2; j_gene: TRBJ2-3; CDR3nt: TGTGCCAGCAGCCAAGGGGGGGGGTTGGCCACAGATACGCAGTATTTT; CDR3aa: CASSQGGGLATDTQYF
d_gene: TRBD1; v_gene: TRBV6-2/TRBV6-3; j_gene: TRBJ2-7; CDR3nt: TGTGCCAGCAGCCGGGACAGACGATACGAGCAGTACTTC; CDR3aa: CASSRDRRYEQYF
d_gene: -; v_gene: TRBV27; j_gene: TRBJ2-2; CDR3nt: TGTGCCAGCAGTTTCACGGGCGGGGAGCTGTTTTTT; CDR3aa: CASSFTGGELFF
d_gene: TRBD2; v_gene: TRBV5-1; j_gene: TRBJ2-7; CDR3nt: TGCGCCAGCAGCTGGCCGGGAGGGGTTGGCGAGCAGTACTTC; CDR3aa: CASSWPGGVGEQYF
d_gene: -; v_gene: TRBV28; j_gene: TRBJ2-2; CDR3nt: TGTGCCAGCAGTTTGGGCGACAGGATCTTCACCGGGGAGCTGTTTTTT; CDR3aa: CASSLGDRIFTGELFF
d_gene: -; v_gene: TRBV27; j_gene: TRBJ2-7; CDR3nt: TGTGCCAGCAGTTTACGACAGGCGGGCGAGCAGTACTTC; CDR3aa: CASSLRQAGEQYF
d_gene: -; v_gene: TRBV5-1; j_gene: TRBJ2-6; CDR3nt: TGCGCCAGCAGCCAGCAACAGAGCTCTGGGGCCAACGTCCTGACTTTC; CDR3aa: CASSQQQSSGANVLTF
d_gene: -; v_gene: TRBV19; j_gene: TRBJ1-4; CDR3nt: TGTGCCAGTAGTATTCGGGGGATAACTAATGAAAAACTGTTTTTT; CDR3aa: CASSIRGITNEKLFF
d_gene: -; v_gene: TRBV10-3; j_gene: TRBJ2-3; CDR3nt: TGTGCCATCAGTGAGTCAGGAACGGGTACGCAGTATTTT; CDR3aa: CAISESGTGTQYF
d_gene: -; v_gene: TRBV12-3/TRBV12-4; j_gene: TRBJ1-1; CDR3nt: TGTGCCAGCACCCCGGGGATTGGAACTGAAGCTTTCTTT; CDR3aa: CASTPGIGTEAFF
d_gene: TRBD2; v_gene: TRBV4-1; j_gene: TRBJ2-1; CDR3nt: TGCGCCAGCAGCCCTAGCGGGAGTTCCTACAATGAGCAGTTCTTC; CDR3aa: CASSPSGSSYNEQFF